The clone carrying this T cell receptor (beta chain) was observed a few times. No antigen is known for it. This CDR3 comprises 15 residues. Germline CDR1 reads SGHAT; CDR2 reads FQNNGV. Trimming cost V 5 bases and J 8 bases; bases outside gene matches: 8. These data come from a study of regulatory T cells in long-lasting Graves disease. General study results and limits: Thyroid tissue went unexamined; only peripheral blood was analyzed.

The time point is: newly diagnosed GD, antithyroid drugs for less than 3 months. RNA from PBMCs was the source of the TCR library. To make TCR beta libraries, researchers used iRepertoire HTBI primers and Arm-PCR of CDR3 regions. Each CDR3 protein gets one entry after TCRdb re-called the multiplex PCR reads with MiXCR. The table lists 300,000 to 400,000 distinct CDR3 sequences, approximately 16% of them singletons. The same sample was also used in a study of T cells in Graves' hyperthyroidism and ophthalmopathy.

The chain uses TRBV11-2 and TRBJ1-6; 8 bases agree with TRBD1. The clonotype originates from a man between 40 and 49 years old with Graves disease. The specimen was peripheral blood mononuclear cells (PBMCs), collected at new diagnosis, from a patient treated with antithyroid drugs. CDR3 amino acids: CASSQGQGADSPLHF. The CDR3 nucleotides read TGTGCCAGCAGCCAAGGGCAGGGGGCCGATTCACCCCTCCACTTT. Combining the CDR3 with reference TRBV11-2 and TRBJ1-6 gives the whole variable domain EAGVAQSPRYKIIEKRQSVAFWCNPISGHATLYWYQQILGQGPKLLIQFQNNGVVDDSQLPKDRFSAERLKGVDSTLKIQPAKLEDSAVYLCASSQGQGADSPLHFGNGTRLTVT.